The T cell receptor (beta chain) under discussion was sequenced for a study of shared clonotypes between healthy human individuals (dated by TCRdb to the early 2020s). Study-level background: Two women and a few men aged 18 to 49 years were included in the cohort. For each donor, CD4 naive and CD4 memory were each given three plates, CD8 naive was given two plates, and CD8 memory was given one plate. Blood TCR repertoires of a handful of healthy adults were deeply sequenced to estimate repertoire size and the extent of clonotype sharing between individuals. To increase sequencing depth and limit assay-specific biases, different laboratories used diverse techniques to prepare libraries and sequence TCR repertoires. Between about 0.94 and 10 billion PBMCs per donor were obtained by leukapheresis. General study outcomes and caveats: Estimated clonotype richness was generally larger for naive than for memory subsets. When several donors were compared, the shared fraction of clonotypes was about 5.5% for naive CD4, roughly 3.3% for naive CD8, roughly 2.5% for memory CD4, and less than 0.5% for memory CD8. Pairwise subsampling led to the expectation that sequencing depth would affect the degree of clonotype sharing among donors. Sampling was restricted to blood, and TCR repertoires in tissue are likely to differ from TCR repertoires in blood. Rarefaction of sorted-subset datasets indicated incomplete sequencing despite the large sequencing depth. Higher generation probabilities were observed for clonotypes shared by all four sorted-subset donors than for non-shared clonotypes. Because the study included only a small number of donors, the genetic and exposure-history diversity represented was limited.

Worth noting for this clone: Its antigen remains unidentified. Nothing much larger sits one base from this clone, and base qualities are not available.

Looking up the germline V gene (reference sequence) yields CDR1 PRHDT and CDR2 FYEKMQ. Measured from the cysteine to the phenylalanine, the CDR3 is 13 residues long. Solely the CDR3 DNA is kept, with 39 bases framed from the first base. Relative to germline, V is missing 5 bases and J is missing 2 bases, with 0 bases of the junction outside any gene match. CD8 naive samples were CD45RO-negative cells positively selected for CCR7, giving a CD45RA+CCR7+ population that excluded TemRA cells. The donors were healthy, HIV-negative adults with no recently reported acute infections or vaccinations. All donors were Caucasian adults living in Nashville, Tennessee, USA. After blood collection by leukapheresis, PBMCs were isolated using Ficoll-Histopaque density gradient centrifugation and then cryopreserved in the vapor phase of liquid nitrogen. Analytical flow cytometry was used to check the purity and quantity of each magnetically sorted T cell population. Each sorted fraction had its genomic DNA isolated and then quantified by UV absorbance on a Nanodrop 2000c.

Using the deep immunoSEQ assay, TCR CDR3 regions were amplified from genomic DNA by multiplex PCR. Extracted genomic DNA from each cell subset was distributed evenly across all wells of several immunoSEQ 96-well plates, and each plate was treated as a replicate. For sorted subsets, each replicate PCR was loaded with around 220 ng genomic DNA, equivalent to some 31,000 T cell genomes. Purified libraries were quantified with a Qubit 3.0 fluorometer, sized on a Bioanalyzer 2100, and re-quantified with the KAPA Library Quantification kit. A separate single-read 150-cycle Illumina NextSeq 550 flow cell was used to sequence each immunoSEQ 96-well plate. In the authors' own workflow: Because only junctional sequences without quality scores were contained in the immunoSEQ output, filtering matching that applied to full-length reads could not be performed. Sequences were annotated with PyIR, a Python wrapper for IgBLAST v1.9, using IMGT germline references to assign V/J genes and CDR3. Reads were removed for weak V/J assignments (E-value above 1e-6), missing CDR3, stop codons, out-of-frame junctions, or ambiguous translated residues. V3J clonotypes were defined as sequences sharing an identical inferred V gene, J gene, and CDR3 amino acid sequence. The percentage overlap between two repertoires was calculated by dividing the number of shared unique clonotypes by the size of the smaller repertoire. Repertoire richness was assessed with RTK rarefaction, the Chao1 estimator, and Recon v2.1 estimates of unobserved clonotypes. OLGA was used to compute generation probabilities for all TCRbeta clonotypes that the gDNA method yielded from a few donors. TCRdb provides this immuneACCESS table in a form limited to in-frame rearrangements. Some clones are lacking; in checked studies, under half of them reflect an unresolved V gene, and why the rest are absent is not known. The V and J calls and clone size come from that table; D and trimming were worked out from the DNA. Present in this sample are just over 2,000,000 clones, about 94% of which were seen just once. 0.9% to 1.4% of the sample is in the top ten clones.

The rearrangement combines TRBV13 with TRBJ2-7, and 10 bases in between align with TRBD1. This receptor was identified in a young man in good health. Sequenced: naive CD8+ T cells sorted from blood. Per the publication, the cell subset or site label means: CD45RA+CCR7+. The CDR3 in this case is CASSGTGAYEQYF. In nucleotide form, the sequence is TGTGCCAGCAGCGGGACAGGGGCCTACGAGCAGTACTTC.